What follows are 24 T cell receptor beta chains derived from one specimen sequenced in a study of TIL therapy for anti-PD-1-resistant metastatic lung cancer. Time point in this sample: pre-treatment sample, taken before nivolumab and TIL therapy. The libraries were made with immunoSEQ v3. Measured with immunoSEQ multiplex PCR; TCRdb has only the in-frame clones, and not every one. The sample holds 40,000 to 55,000 clones; 79% are singletons and the top ten take under 5.5%. The starting material was blood, obtained at baseline. The receptors derive from a woman aged 30 to 85 with non-small cell lung cancer.

The V call is TRBV7-2, the J call TRBJ1-1, with D possibly being TRBD1 (6 bases). V was pared by 1 base and J by 1 base, with 13 bases between. Germline V lookup: CDR1 SGHTA, CDR2 FQGNSA. The CDR3 consists of 16 residues. The CDR3 here is CASSLEAGRGNTEAFF. DNA for the CDR3: TGTGCCAGCAGCTTAGAAGCAGGCAGGGGGAACACTGAAGCTTTCTTT.

The chain employs TRBV19 and TRBJ2-2; unclear D gene. The CDR3 is 15 amino acids. The V and J ends lost 3 bases and 5 bases respectively, with 13 bases between them. CDR1 is LNHDA, CDR2 SQIVND, per germline (reference sequence). The CDR3 sequence is CASSMTQPGTGELFF. CDR3 nucleotide sequence: TGTGCCAGTAGTATGACACAACCGGGTACCGGGGAGCTGTTTTTT.

The rearrangement uses TRBV7-6 and TRBJ1-1; 9 nucleotides align to TRBD1. In germline, CDR1 is SGHVS, CDR2 FNYEAQ. This CDR3 has 14 amino acids. J gave up 5 bases and V 5 bases, and 6 bases lay outside the gene matches. The CDR3 DNA reads as TGTGCCAGCAGCCAAACAGGGGGCGTGACTGAAGCTTTCTTT. This encodes CASSQTGGVTEAFF.

The CDR3 here is CASRPTGANYGYTF. CDR3 sequence (DNA): TGTGCCAGCAGACCGACAGGGGCTAACTATGGCTACACCTTC. The chain carries TRBV6-5 and TRBJ1-2, with 8 bases fitting TRBD1. CDR1 is MNHEY and CDR2 is SVGAGI in the germline V gene. CDR3 length: 14 amino acids. With 6 bases clipped from V and 0 bases from J, the junction kept 3 bases outside the gene matches.

The chain carries TRBV19 and TRBJ2-7; 8 bases agree with TRBD1. The V segment lost 4 bases and the J segment 3 bases; nucleotides outside the gene matches: 8. The CDR3 consists of 15 residues. Germline-derived CDR1 and CDR2 are LNHDA and SQIVND (reference sequence). The CDR3 coding sequence is TGTGCCAGTAGTACCGACAGGGGTGGGCGCTACGAGCAGTACTTC. The encoded protein is CASSTDRGGRYEQYF. The full variable domain, in which reference TRBV19 and TRBJ2-7 provide the parts outside the CDR3, is DGGITQSPKYLFRKEGQNVTLSCEQNLNHDAMYWYRQDPGQGLRLIYYSQIVNDFQKGDIAEGYSVSREKKESFPLTVTSAQKNPTAFYLCASSTDRGGRYEQYFGPGTRLTVT.

The CDR3 loop reads CASSRTSGVSSYEQYF. CDR3 nucleotides: TGCGCCAGCAGCAGAACTAGCGGGGTTAGCTCCTACGAGCAGTACTTC. This chain uses TRBV5-1 with TRBJ2-7, with 10 nucleotides matching TRBD2. Unmatched junction bases numbered 7, after V lost 4 bases and J lost 0 bases. This CDR3 region has 16 residues. Germline CDR1 SGHRS, CDR2 YFSETQ.

The table lists this clone with a count of one. V gene TRBV2 combines with J gene TRBJ1-3; D is uncertain. CDR3 length: 12 residues. CDR1 and CDR2 from the germline V gene are SNHLY and FYNNEI. V lost 7 bases to trimming and J lost 6 bases, with 10 bases between them. The CDR3 sequence is CASMRSLNTIYF. The DNA for the CDR3 is TGTGCCAGCATGCGCTCCCTAAACACCATATATTTT. The whole variable domain, filled in from reference TRBV2 and TRBJ1-3, reads EPEVTQTPSHQVTQMGQEVILRCVPISNHLYFYWYRQILGQKVEFLVSFYNNEISEKSEIFDDQFSVERPDGSNFTLKIRSTKLEDSAMYFCASMRSLNTIYFGEGSWLTVV.

The chain joins TRBV7-9 to TRBJ1-1; no clear D. Germline V gene sequence: CDR1 SEHNR, CDR2 FQNEAQ (reference sequence). V was clipped by 2 bases and J by 0 bases, with 7 bases between them. CDR3 length equals 14 residues. DNA of the CDR3: TGTGCCAGCAGCTTAACAGACGTGAACACTGAAGCTTTCTTT. Amino acids: CASSLTDVNTEAFF.

The genes are TRBV10-2 and TRBJ1-1, with 8 bases matching TRBD1. J was trimmed by 1 base and V by 5 bases; bases with no gene match: 0. This CDR3 has 13 residues. Germline V lookup: CDR1 WSHSY, CDR2 SAAADI. The chain's CDR3 is CASSTGGNTEAFF. The CDR3 nucleotides are TGCGCCAGCAGTACAGGGGGGAACACTGAAGCTTTCTTT.

The gene calls are TRBV4-1 and TRBJ2-3; D might be TRBD1 or TRBD2, each matching 6 bases. The V gene lost 3 bases and the J gene lost 2 bases, with 21 bases spanning the gap. Germline CDR1 MGHRA, CDR2 YSYEKL. The CDR3 is 18 residues long. CDR3 bases: TGCGCCAGCAGCCATGGCGGTTGGGGGGACACCTTCACAGATACGCAGTATTTT. This translates into CASSHGGWGDTFTDTQYF.

The gene calls are TRBV9 and TRBJ1-1, with D possibly being TRBD1 (6 bases). Trimming cost V 4 bases and J 8 bases, with 15 bases left between them. This CDR3 has 13 amino acids. Per germline, CDR1 SGDLS and CDR2 YYNGEE. In nucleotides, the CDR3 is TGTGCCAGCAGCTTCCCTGGGGGCAACGAAGCTTTCTTT. Protein sequence: CASSFPGGNEAFF.

The genes are TRBV11-2 and TRBJ2-7; the D call may be TRBD1 or TRBD2 (7 bases each). The germline V and J ends were trimmed by 0 bases and 0 bases, with 12 bases remaining between them. This CDR3 comprises 16 residues. Germline V gene data show CDR1 as SGHAT and CDR2 as FQNNGV. CDR3 DNA: TGTGCCAGCAGCTTAGAAGCGGGACAGAGCTCCTACGAGCAGTACTTC. Encoded protein: CASSLEAGQSSYEQYF.

V usage is TRBV19 and J usage is TRBJ2-2; 8 nucleotides line up with TRBD2. CDR1 and CDR2 from the germline V gene are LNHDA and SQIVND (reference sequence). The junction had 6 bases not matched to a gene; V was cut back by 6 bases and J by 6 bases. The CDR3 loop spans 14 amino acids. CDR3 sequence (DNA): TGTGCCAGTAGCCCGACTAGCGTGGCCGGGGAGCTGTTTTTT. Its protein is CASSPTSVAGELFF.

The V call is TRBV7-8, the J call TRBJ1-3; D possibly corresponds to TRBD1 (6 bases). Germline CDR1 SGHVS, CDR2 FQNEAQ. V lost 3 bases and J 1 base, leaving 10 bases between the germline ends. This CDR3 contains 15 residues. The CDR3 nucleotides read TGTGCCAGCAGCTTGACGGACAGTTCTGGAAACACCATATATTTT. Translated, it gives CASSLTDSSGNTIYF.

The gene calls are TRBV19 and TRBJ2-3, with 7 nucleotides matching TRBD2. CDR3 length equals 14 residues. J gave up 4 bases and V 3 bases, and 4 bases lay outside the gene matches. Germline CDR1 and CDR2: LNHDA and SQIVND (reference sequence). In nucleotides, the CDR3 is TGTGCCAGTAGTATGTCTAGCGGAGCAGATACGCAGTATTTT. Translating gives CASSMSSGADTQYF.

The chain recombines TRBV30 with TRBJ1-2, with D unresolved. Germline V gives CDR1 GTSNPN, CDR2 SVGIG (reference sequence). With 0 bases removed from V and 2 bases from J, the gap between germline ends came to 7 bases. The CDR3 consists of 13 residues. CDR3: CAWSVADNYGYTF. The CDR3 nucleotides read TGTGCCTGGAGTGTAGCCGACAACTATGGCTACACCTTC.

A single count supports this clone. The rearrangement links TRBV19 to TRBJ2-1, with a weak D call TRBD2 (6 bases). Germline-derived CDR1 and CDR2 are LNHDA and SQIVND (reference sequence). V was shortened by 3 bases and J by 2 bases, with 11 bases between the two germline ends. The CDR3 is 15 amino acids. The CDR3 protein is CASSISGIPYNEQFF. The CDR3 nucleotides read TGTGCCAGTAGTATTAGCGGCATCCCCTACAATGAGCAGTTCTTC.

This rearrangement joins TRBV6-5 to TRBJ2-7; D not certain. V lost 7 bases to trimming and J lost 0 bases, with 13 bases between them. Germline V CDR1 and CDR2: MNHEY, SVGAGI. This CDR3 has 14 amino acids. CDR3 residues: CASTPTRSSYEQYF. In DNA form, the CDR3 reads TGTGCCAGCACTCCGACTCGTAGCTCCTACGAGCAGTACTTC.

The chain carries TRBV28 and TRBJ1-5, with a possible D match to TRBD1 (6 bases). CDR1 and CDR2 (germline): MDHEN, SYDVKM. V lost 7 bases and J 4 bases, leaving 17 bases between the germline ends. This CDR3 contains 15 residues. Here the CDR3 reads CASTHRGGFNQPQHF. CDR3 DNA sequence: TGTGCCAGCACCCACAGAGGGGGATTTAATCAGCCCCAGCATTTT.

The chain joins TRBV6-5 to TRBJ1-4; no clear D gene. CDR1 and CDR2 (germline): MNHEY, SVGAGI. The length of the CDR3 is 15 residues. Trimming left V 0 bases short and J 8 bases short, with 13 bases between. The CDR3 region has the DNA TGTGCCAGCAGTTACTCGAGCGAGCCGACAGAAAAACTGTTTTTT. It encodes CASSYSSEPTEKLFF.

This clone occurred once. The V and J genes are TRBV29-1 and TRBJ1-2; 7 positions agree with TRBD1. This CDR3 is 13 amino acids long. Germline CDR1 SQVTM, CDR2 ANQGSEA. The V segment lost 3 bases and the J segment 4 bases; nucleotides outside the gene matches: 5. CDR3 DNA: TGCAGCGTTGACCCGGACAGGAGCTATGGCTACACCTTC. Translated: CSVDPDRSYGYTF. Full variable domain (remainder filled in from reference TRBV29-1 and TRBJ1-2): SAVISQKPSRDICQRGTSLTIQCQVDSQVTMMFWYRQQPGQSLTLIATANQGSEATYESGFVIDKFPISRPNLTFSTLTVSNMSPEDSSIYLCSVDPDRSYGYTFGSGTRLTVV.

This chain connects TRBV19 to TRBJ2-3, with 11 bases fitting TRBD1. The germline gives CDR1 LNHDA, CDR2 SQIVND (reference sequence). The CDR3 sequence is 18 residues long. Trimming took 0 bases from V and 4 from J; bases not matched to a gene: 9. The CDR3 loop is CASSIDSAGQGGADTQYF. CDR3 DNA: TGTGCCAGTAGTATAGATTCCGCGGGACAGGGGGGCGCAGATACGCAGTATTTT.

V is TRBV6-5 and J is TRBJ1-1, with D unresolved. The CDR3 totals 15 residues. V lost 5 bases to trimming and J lost 4 bases, with 17 bases between them. CDR1 MNHEY and CDR2 SVGAGI come from the germline V gene. This CDR3 is CASSAVVRVGTEAFF. The CDR3 bases are TGTGCCAGCAGTGCGGTCGTTCGGGTGGGCACTGAAGCTTTCTTT.

The chain recombines TRBV6-5 with TRBJ1-2; 10 positions match TRBD1. This CDR3 has 15 amino acids. V lost 6 bases to trimming and J lost 5 bases; unmatched junction nucleotides: 9. Germline loops: CDR1 MNHEY, CDR2 SVGAGI. CDR3 loop: CASRNERQGAYGYTF. The CDR3 DNA is TGTGCCAGCAGAAACGAAAGACAGGGGGCTTATGGCTACACCTTC.